A selection of T cell receptor beta chains follows, all from one sample in a study of T cell responses to AZD1222 COVID-19 vaccine. Using immunoSEQ multiplex PCR, the repertoire was profiled, and TCRdb retains in-frame clones only, with some absent. The sample has 90,000 to 120,000 clones; approximately 92% are singletons. This sample comprised peripheral blood, obtained 28 days after the second AZD1222 dose. The receptor set was obtained from an adult who received the AZD1222 COVID-19 vaccine. CDR3s include the opening cysteine and the closing phenylalanine or tryptophan. D genes are given only for firm matches. Size tells how often a clone was seen (once, few, many) or the class of an expanded clone, and some rows leave it out.

J: TRBJ2-7; D: -; V: TRBV7-2; size: -; CDR3: CASSRSDYEQYF; DNA: TGTGCCAGCTCTAGGTCGGACTACGAGCAGTACTTC
J: TRBJ1-2; D: -; V: TRBV3-1/TRBV3-2; size: -; CDR3: CASSQDTPANYGYTF; DNA: TGTGCCAGCAGCCAAGACACCCCCGCTAACTATGGCTACACCTTC
J: TRBJ1-6; D: TRBD1; V: TRBV5-6; size: -; CDR3: CASSRGTGHSPLHF; DNA: TGTGCCAGCAGCCGGGGGACAGGGCACTCACCCCTCCACTTT
J: TRBJ1-2; D: TRBD1; V: TRBV30; size: -; CDR3: CAWSMIRGLFGYTF; DNA: TGTGCCTGGAGTATGATCAGGGGGCTGTTTGGCTACACCTTC
J: TRBJ2-2; D: -; V: TRBV6-5; size: -; CDR3: CASSYTGAGELFF; DNA: TGTGCCAGCAGTTACACCGGAGCCGGGGAGCTGTTTTTT
J: TRBJ1-5; D: -; V: TRBV4-1; size: once; CDR3: CASSQGGQPQHF; DNA: TGCGCCAGCAGCCAAGGAGGTCAGCCCCAGCATTTT
J: TRBJ1-1; D: -; V: TRBV5-6; size: -; CDR3: CASSLADLLNTEAFF; DNA: TGTGCCAGCAGCTTGGCCGACCTTTTGAACACTGAAGCTTTCTTT
J: TRBJ1-5; D: -; V: TRBV28; size: once; CDR3: CASSLWSSQPQHF; DNA: TGTGCCAGCAGTTTATGGTCCAGTCAGCCCCAGCATTTT
J: TRBJ1-2; D: -; V: TRBV10-3; size: -; CDR3: CATETETNYGYTF; DNA: TGTGCCACAGAGACAGAGACGAACTATGGCTACACCTTC
J: TRBJ1-2; D: -; V: TRBV5-1; size: -; CDR3: CASSLEQESNYGYTF; DNA: TGCGCCAGCAGCTTGGAACAGGAATCTAACTATGGCTACACCTTC
J: TRBJ2-7; D: TRBD2; V: TRBV28; size: -; CDR3: CASSRGRLYEQYF; DNA: TGTGCCAGCAGCCGCGGGAGGCTCTACGAGCAGTACTTC
J: TRBJ2-7; D: -; V: TRBV19; size: -; CDR3: CASSSGDGQYF; DNA: TGTGCCAGTAGTAGTGGGGACGGGCAGTACTTC
J: TRBJ2-2; D: -; V: TRBV19; size: -; CDR3: CASTGTGELFF; DNA: TGTGCCAGTACGGGGACCGGGGAGCTGTTTTTT
J: TRBJ1-3; D: -; V: TRBV25-1; size: -; CDR3: CASSGGDLSGNTIYF; DNA: TGTGCCAGCAGTGGAGGGGACCTCTCTGGAAACACCATATATTTT
J: TRBJ2-1; D: -; V: TRBV6-5; size: -; CDR3: CASSYSNGGQNNEQFF; DNA: TGTGCCAGCAGTTACTCGAACGGAGGCCAGAACAATGAGCAGTTCTTC
J: TRBJ2-3; D: TRBD2; V: TRBV4-3; size: -; CDR3: CASSQDAGVPTDTQYF; DNA: TGCGCCAGCAGCCAAGACGCGGGAGTTCCTACAGATACGCAGTATTTT
J: TRBJ1-2; D: -; V: TRBV19; size: -; CDR3: CASGETGQRAYGYTF; DNA: TGTGCCAGCGGGGAAACAGGGCAGAGGGCCTATGGCTACACCTTC
J: TRBJ1-6; D: -; V: TRBV2; size: -; CDR3: CASRTGPYYNSPLHF; DNA: TGTGCCAGCAGAACGGGACCCTACTATAATTCACCCCTCCACTTT
J: TRBJ1-2; D: -; V: TRBV25-1; size: -; CDR3: CASSKGPAVGYTF; DNA: TGTGCCAGTTCCAAGGGCCCGGCCGTCGGCTACACCTTC
J: TRBJ2-2; D: -; V: TRBV2; size: -; CDR3: CASSGQNTGELFF; DNA: TGTGCCAGCAGTGGCCAGAACACCGGGGAGCTGTTTTTT
J: TRBJ1-5; D: -; V: TRBV28; size: -; CDR3: CASSFGGNQPQHF; DNA: TGTGCCAGCAGTTTTGGGGGGAATCAGCCCCAGCATTTT
J: TRBJ2-1; D: TRBD1; V: TRBV6-5; size: once; CDR3: CATAPGTGYNEQFF; DNA: TGTGCCACCGCCCCCGGGACAGGCTACAATGAGCAGTTCTTC
J: TRBJ2-1; D: -; V: TRBV28; size: -; CDR3: CASSYPAHRGNEQFF; DNA: TGTGCCAGCAGTTACCCTGCCCATCGGGGCAATGAGCAGTTCTTC
J: TRBJ1-2; D: TRBD1; V: TRBV19; size: -; CDR3: CASSIAGTGKSPYGYTF; DNA: TGTGCCAGTAGTATAGCCGGGACAGGAAAATCTCCTTATGGCTACACCTTC
J: TRBJ2-2; D: -; V: TRBV7-8; size: -; CDR3: CASSLEGGIGELFF; DNA: TGTGCCAGCAGCTTGGAAGGCGGAATCGGGGAGCTGTTTTTT
J: TRBJ2-2; D: -; V: TRBV11-2; size: -; CDR3: CASSKDRNTGELFF; DNA: TGTGCCAGCAGTAAGGACAGGAACACCGGGGAGCTGTTTTTT
J: TRBJ2-1; D: TRBD2; V: TRBV12-5; size: -; CDR3: CASGLERESPFF; DNA: TGTGCTAGTGGTTTGGAGCGGGAGTCCCCGTTCTTC
J: TRBJ1-2; D: -; V: TRBV3-1/TRBV3-2; size: -; CDR3: CASSQRGSNYGYTF; DNA: TGTGCCAGCAGCCAAAGGGGTTCTAACTATGGCTACACCTTC
J: TRBJ1-2; D: -; V: TRBV27; size: -; CDR3: CASTVNPNYGYTF; DNA: TGTGCCAGCACGGTCAATCCTAACTATGGCTACACCTTC
J: TRBJ2-1; D: -; V: TRBV6-6; size: -; CDR3: CASRNPGTIGNEQFF; DNA: TGTGCCAGCAGAAACCCGGGGACAATTGGAAATGAGCAGTTCTTC
J: TRBJ2-3; D: -; V: TRBV3-1/TRBV3-2; size: -; CDR3: CASSHTDTQYF; DNA: TGTGCCAGCAGCCACACAGATACGCAGTATTTT
J: TRBJ2-7; D: -; V: TRBV28; size: -; CDR3: CASSLALTTYEQYF; DNA: TGTGCCAGCAGTTTAGCCTTGACAACCTACGAGCAGTACTTC
J: TRBJ1-1; D: -; V: TRBV7-9; size: -; CDR3: CASSLGWGTEAFF; DNA: TGTGCCAGCAGCTTAGGTTGGGGAACTGAAGCTTTCTTT
J: TRBJ2-7; D: TRBD2; V: TRBV5-4; size: -; CDR3: CASSSRTSWAHEQYF; DNA: TGTGCCAGCAGCTCGAGGACTAGCTGGGCTCACGAGCAGTACTTC
J: TRBJ2-7; D: -; V: TRBV27; size: once; CDR3: CASSSPDRPGVF; DNA: TGTGCCAGCAGTTCCCCCGACAGACCGGGAGTGTTC
J: TRBJ2-3; D: TRBD2; V: TRBV5-5; size: -; CDR3: CASSPPAGVVDTQYF; DNA: TGTGCCAGCAGCCCTCCAGCGGGGGTGGTAGATACGCAGTATTTT
J: TRBJ1-2; D: -; V: TRBV11-2; size: -; CDR3: CASIQIRRGPQSGGYTF; DNA: TGTGCCAGCATCCAAATACGGCGGGGGCCCCAGAGTGGGGGCTACACCTTC
J: TRBJ2-1; D: -; V: TRBV7-3; size: -; CDR3: CASSVEGNEQFF; DNA: TGTGCCAGCAGTGTAGAGGGGAATGAGCAGTTCTTC
J: TRBJ2-1; D: -; V: TRBV19; size: -; CDR3: CASSFTWNEQFF; DNA: TGTGCCAGTAGCTTCACCTGGAATGAGCAGTTCTTC
J: TRBJ2-1; D: -; V: TRBV30; size: -; CDR3: CAWSVSWGTSYNEQFF; DNA: TGTGCCTGGAGTGTATCTTGGGGGACCTCCTACAATGAGCAGTTCTTC
J: TRBJ1-3; D: -; V: TRBV12-5; size: -; CDR3: CASRGAGNTIYF; DNA: TGTGCTAGTCGGGGGGCTGGAAACACCATATATTTT
J: TRBJ1-2; D: TRBD1; V: TRBV2; size: once; CDR3: CASSGTGGDYGYTF; DNA: TGTGCCAGCAGTGGGACAGGGGGTGACTATGGCTACACCTTC
J: TRBJ2-7; D: -; V: TRBV6-2/TRBV6-3; size: -; CDR3: CASSKLYTNEQYF; DNA: TGTGCCAGCAGCAAGCTTTACACCAACGAGCAGTACTTC
J: TRBJ1-5; D: -; V: TRBV5-8; size: -; CDR3: CASSIDRYNQPQHF; DNA: TGTGCCAGCAGCATCGACAGGTACAATCAGCCCCAGCATTTT
J: TRBJ2-7; D: -; V: TRBV7-2; size: -; CDR3: CASSPDYYEQYF; DNA: TGTGCCAGCAGCCCAGACTACTACGAGCAGTACTTC
J: TRBJ1-4; D: -; V: TRBV5-5; size: -; CDR3: CASSAPGMTNEKLFF; DNA: TGTGCCAGCAGCGCACCAGGGATGACTAATGAAAAACTGTTTTTT
J: TRBJ2-5; D: TRBD2; V: TRBV5-4; size: -; CDR3: CASSKGASGGARETQYF; DNA: TGTGCCAGCAGCAAGGGAGCTAGCGGGGGGGCAAGAGAGACCCAGTACTTC
J: TRBJ1-1; D: TRBD1; V: TRBV29-1; size: -; CDR3: CSVGGQGVTEAFF; DNA: TGCAGCGTTGGAGGCCAGGGGGTCACTGAAGCTTTCTTT
J: TRBJ2-1; D: TRBD1; V: TRBV7-3; size: -; CDR3: CASSLTAGQEDEQFF; DNA: TGTGCCAGCAGCTTAACTGCCGGACAGGAGGATGAGCAGTTCTTC
J: TRBJ2-2; D: -; V: TRBV2; size: -; CDR3: CASSLRDISTGELFF; DNA: TGTGCCAGCAGTCTCCGGGACATTTCCACCGGGGAGCTGTTTTTT
J: TRBJ2-1; D: TRBD2; V: TRBV6-4; size: -; CDR3: CASSDSTASGSHEQFF; DNA: TGTGCCAGCAGTGACTCGACGGCTAGCGGGAGTCATGAGCAGTTCTTC
J: TRBJ1-2; D: -; V: TRBV30; size: few; CDR3: CAWSGESYTF; DNA: TGTGCCTGGAGTGGGGAATCCTACACCTTC
J: TRBJ1-1; D: -; V: TRBV2; size: -; CDR3: CASLELEDTEAFF; DNA: TGTGCCAGCCTCGAGCTGGAGGACACTGAAGCTTTCTTT
J: TRBJ1-1; D: TRBD1; V: TRBV7-3; size: -; CDR3: CASSSTGEVTEAFF; DNA: TGTGCCAGCAGCTCGACAGGGGAGGTCACTGAAGCTTTCTTT
J: TRBJ2-3; D: -; V: TRBV2; size: once; CDR3: CASSEGTDTQYF; DNA: TGTGCCAGCAGTGAGGGGACAGATACGCAGTATTTT